This entry features one T cell receptor beta chain sequence. This clone appeared a few times. Its antigen is currently not known. Qualities for individual bases were not recorded, and no much larger clone is one base off. TCRbeta CDR3 regions were amplified from genomic DNA using the immunoSEQ Assay, a bias-controlled multiplex PCR. For the original study's pipeline: Within the assay, amplification of reference gene primers was used to estimate how many nucleated cells each sample contained. To quantify the absolute abundance of each unique TCRbeta CDR3 rearrangement, sequence reads were collapsed and filtered. For each sample, productive Simpson clonality was calculated by taking the square root of Simpson's diversity index across productive rearrangements. Imported from immuneACCESS, the table was reduced by TCRdb to in-frame sequences with V and J called. These copies leave out some clones; in studies compared against another copy, an unresolved V gene accounts for under half, and the cause of the remainder is not known. That table gives V, J and clone size, and the DNA gave D and trimming. The sample table shows hundreds of thousands of clones, and roughly 86% are seen once. Of the sample, 2.3% falls within the top ten clones.

The sample comes from a study of blood T cell repertoires in COVID-19 (dated by TCRdb to the early 2020s). The study in broad terms: Samples from collaborators originated in the United States, Italy and Spain and spanned both the acute and convalescent phases of COVID-19. The material from the prospective study consisted of cDNA or gDNA derived from T cells, B-cell-depleted T cells, or PBMCs. Where available, HLA class I and class II types were obtained from metadata supplied by the sample provider rather than from assay-based typing. The repertoires were made available in a free public database intended to serve as a resource for research on the immune response to SARS-CoV-2. Sample metadata almost always included a de-identified subject ID, COVID-19 status, age in years and sex. Samples were obtained from the ongoing ImmuneRACE study (first 160 participants) and from 1,254 subjects provided by 6 global collaborators. The dataset comprised deeply sampled blood TCRbeta repertoires from subjects exposed to, actively infected with, or recovered from COVID-19.

In Seattle, one collaborating source enrolled patients while the infection was active and tracked those patients longitudinally over the course of disease. Whole blood was collected in K2EDTA tubes by collaborating institutions according to the institutions' own protocols. Collaborator samples were shipped for TCRbeta analysis as frozen whole blood, isolated PBMCs, or DNA extracted from either sample type. Study-wide conclusions, independent of this receptor: The amount of clinical and demographic metadata varied by source and participant and was provided uncurated.

V was cut back by 4 bases and J by 0 bases, leaving a gap of 12 bases between them. Measured from the cysteine to the phenylalanine, the CDR3 is 15 residues long. Kept here is only the CDR3 DNA, which spans 45 bases and is read in frame from base 1. For CDR1 and CDR2, the germline V gene (reference sequence) lists LNHDA and SQIVND. This sequence originates from a woman aged 55-69 years with COVID-19, enrolled during active disease. The chain is made from TRBV19 and TRBJ1-2; no D gene is confidently identified. Material for sequencing was peripheral blood. CDR3 reads: CASSNQITPNYGYTF. The base sequence is TGTGCCAGTAGTAACCAAATAACACCTAACTATGGCTACACCTTC.